The 29 T cell receptor beta chains given below trace back to one sample, sequenced in a study of shared clonotypes between healthy human individuals. TCRdb's copy holds only in-frame clones and misses some; the assay was immunoSEQ multiplex PCR. The sample holds about 2 million clones, less than 95% seen once. Terminally differentiated effector memory CD45RA+ cells were excluded by CCR7 positive selection of CD45RO-negative cells. Material: naive CD8+ T cells sorted from blood. These receptors came from a man in his late teens or twenties in good health.

The rearrangement uses TRBV10-2 and TRBJ2-7; a possible D gene is TRBD1 (6 bases). The V end was cut by 2 bases, the J end by 9 bases, with 11 bases between. The V gene's germline CDR1 is WSHSY and CDR2 SAAADI. The CDR3 runs 12 residues. CDR3 sequence: CASSEEGVVQYF. The CDR3 bases are TGCGCCAGCAGTGAGGAGGGGGTTGTGCAGTACTTC.

In regard to this clone: The same CDR3 is also encoded by other DNA sequences in this sample. The J gene is TRBJ2-1, the V gene TRBV27; D might be TRBD1 (5 bases). This CDR3 contains 13 residues. Trimming cost V 3 bases and J 4 bases, with 7 bases left between them. Germline CDR1 is MNHEY and CDR2 is SMNVEV (reference sequence). The CDR3 is CASSLDIYNEQFF. The CDR3 nucleotides read TGTGCCAGCAGTTTGGACATTTACAATGAGCAGTTCTTC.

The chain is built from TRBV5-1 and TRBJ1-2; 11 bases line up with TRBD1. V lost 4 bases, J lost 3 bases, and 5 bases stayed unmatched. Germline V gene sequence: CDR1 SGHRS, CDR2 YFSETQ. The CDR3 sequence is 15 residues long. The CDR3 coding sequence is TGCGCCAGCAGCCCAAGGACAGGGGGCGACTATGGCTACACCTTC. Protein product: CASSPRTGGDYGYTF.

The gene calls are TRBV13 and TRBJ2-7; D may be TRBD2 (5 bases). This CDR3 region has 13 residues. Germline CDR1 reads PRHDT; CDR2 reads FYEKMQ (reference sequence). The V and J ends lost 4 bases and 5 bases respectively, with 12 bases between them. The DNA of the CDR3 is TGTGCCAGCAGCTCGGACTTAAGCCACGAGCAGTACTTC. Translating gives CASSSDLSHEQYF.

The CDR3 DNA reads TGTGCCAGCAGCTTTTTAACAGGGCACGAGCAGTACTTC. Amino acid sequence: CASSFLTGHEQYF. The rearrangement uses TRBV5-4 and TRBJ2-7, with D possibly TRBD1 on 6 matching bases. V dropped 2 bases and J dropped 5 bases, with 11 bases sitting between them. The CDR3 covers 13 residues. Germline loops: CDR1 SGHNT, CDR2 YYREEE (reference sequence).

Regarding this clone: This sample includes further DNA sequences coding for the same CDR3. The chain couples TRBV6-5 to TRBJ1-1; D gene ambiguous. The V end was cut by 2 bases, the J end by 4 bases, with 8 bases between. Per the germline V gene, CDR1 is MNHEY and CDR2 is SVGAGI. This CDR3 comprises 13 residues. The CDR3 DNA reads TGTGCCAGCAGTTACAGTCTTTCCACTGAAGCTTTCTTT. Translating it yields CASSYSLSTEAFF.

This sequence joins TRBV6-5 and TRBJ1-1; TRBD1 aligns across 8 bases. J gave up 4 bases and V 2 bases, and 9 bases lay outside the gene matches. Germline CDR1 is MNHEY and CDR2 is SVGAGI. The CDR3 is 16 amino acids. CDR3 nucleotide sequence: TGTGCCAGCAGTTACACACGACAGGGGTTGAGCACTGAAGCTTTCTTT. Its protein is CASSYTRQGLSTEAFF.

The chain has TRBV27 and TRBJ2-2; D unresolved. The length of the CDR3 is 14 residues. Trimming took off 7 bases at V and 2 bases at J, with 11 bases between the two ends. Per germline, CDR1 MNHEY and CDR2 SMNVEV (reference sequence). The CDR3: CASTFQVNTGELFF. CDR3 nucleotide sequence: TGTGCCAGCACTTTCCAAGTCAACACCGGGGAGCTGTTTTTT.

The chain has TRBV10-2 and TRBJ1-2; no definite D call. Germline V CDR1 and CDR2: WSHSY, SAAADI. The CDR3 sequence is 13 residues long. V was trimmed by 0 bases and J by 4 bases, leaving 6 bases between them. The CDR3 nucleotides are TGCGCCAGCAGTGAGTCTGTCAGCTATGGCTACACCTTC. Translating gives CASSESVSYGYTF.

On this clone itself: This may be a read error, as it is one base from a much larger clone. The chain has TRBV5-5 and TRBJ2-7, with D maybe TRBD1 (5 bases). Germline V lookup: CDR1 SGHKS, CDR2 YYEKEE (reference sequence). Trimming left V 2 bases short and J 0 bases short, with 6 bases between. This CDR3 is built from 13 residues. In DNA, the CDR3 is TGTGCCAGCAGCTTCGACAGCTCCTACGAGCAGTACTTC. Residues: CASSFDSSYEQYF.

This clone was found a few times. The V gene is TRBV4-1, the J gene TRBJ1-2; no clear D gene. Germline CDR1 is MGHRA and CDR2 is YSYEKL. This CDR3 is built from 16 residues. The V gene lost 1 base and the J gene lost 4 bases, with 16 bases spanning the gap. The DNA of the CDR3 is TGCGCCAGCAGCCAAGTGTGGGCCAAAGAAGGCTATGGCTACACCTTC. Translated: CASSQVWAKEGYGYTF.

The chain has TRBV6-5 and TRBJ1-1; no definite D call. Germline V gene data show CDR1 as MNHEY and CDR2 as SVGAGI. V was trimmed by 2 bases and J by 2 bases, leaving 6 bases between them. CDR3 length: 13 amino acids. The CDR3 sequence is CASSYAPNTEAFF. The CDR3 DNA reads TGTGCCAGCAGTTACGCCCCTAACACTGAAGCTTTCTTT.

The sample holds one count of this clone. The CDR3 DNA reads TGTGCCAGCAGCTTAGTAGGACAGCCGAACACTGAAGCTTTCTTT. It specifies CASSLVGQPNTEAFF. The chain joins TRBV7-9 to TRBJ1-1; D perhaps matches TRBD1 (6 bases). CDR1 and CDR2 from the germline V gene are SEHNR and FQNEAQ (reference sequence). This CDR3 is built from 15 residues. The V gene lost 1 base and the J gene lost 1 base, with 10 bases spanning the gap.

The CDR3 sequence is CASSVAGSDEQYF. Here the CDR3 DNA reads TGTGCCAGCAGCGTAGCAGGATCGGATGAGCAGTACTTC. The chain is built from TRBV9 and TRBJ2-7; D is unclear. The CDR3 is 13 residues long. The V gene's germline CDR1 is SGDLS and CDR2 YYNGEE. Trimming stripped 0 bases from V and 7 bases from J, with 11 bases between.

The rearrangement uses TRBV9 and TRBJ2-2; 9 bases fit TRBD1. This CDR3 region has 16 residues. The germline V gene has CDR1 SGDLS and CDR2 YYNGEE. Trimming at V came to 2 bases and at J to 5 bases, leaving 7 bases not matched to a gene. CDR3 loop: CASSVPTGGGTGELFF. CDR3 nucleotide sequence: TGTGCCAGCAGCGTCCCGACAGGGGGTGGAACCGGGGAGCTGTTTTTT.

The rearrangement joins TRBV30 to TRBJ2-3; D is perhaps TRBD1 or TRBD2 (6 bases each). The V gene lost 0 bases and the J gene lost 4 bases, with 20 bases spanning the gap. There are 17 residues in the CDR3. Germline lookup yields CDR1 GTSNPN and CDR2 SVGIG (reference sequence). CDR3 in amino acids: CAWSVNFPGAVADTQYF. The CDR3 DNA is TGTGCCTGGAGTGTAAATTTTCCGGGGGCGGTGGCAGATACGCAGTATTTT.

The chain has TRBV5-1 and TRBJ2-7; tentatively, D is TRBD1 (6 bases). Germline V gives CDR1 SGHRS, CDR2 YFSETQ. The CDR3 has 14 residues. Trimming removed 4 bases at V and 4 bases at J, with 15 bases between. The chain's CDR3 is CASSPGVASYEQYF. CDR3 bases: TGCGCCAGCAGCCCAGGGGTAGCCTCGTACGAGCAGTACTTC.

The chain combines TRBV19 with TRBJ2-7; tentatively, D is TRBD2 (6 bases). This CDR3 spans 14 amino acids. The germline gives CDR1 LNHDA, CDR2 SQIVND (reference sequence). The V gene lost 6 bases and the J gene lost 2 bases, with 14 bases spanning the gap. This chain's CDR3 is CASSWRGRTYEQYF. The CDR3 bases are TGTGCCAGTAGCTGGAGGGGAAGAACCTACGAGCAGTACTTC.

This clone has just one count. The gene calls are TRBV5-6 and TRBJ2-7, with 8 nucleotides matching TRBD1. This CDR3 has 14 amino acids. From germline, CDR1 is SGHDT and CDR2 YYEEEE. With 2 bases clipped from V and 3 bases from J, the junction kept 4 bases outside the gene matches. This CDR3 reads CASSLDTGGYEQYF. CDR3 nucleotide sequence: TGTGCCAGCAGCTTAGACACAGGGGGCTACGAGCAGTACTTC. The full variable domain, completed using reference TRBV5-6 and TRBJ2-7, is DAGVTQSPTHLIKTRGQQVTLRCSPKSGHDTVSWYQQALGQGPQFIFQYYEEEERQRGNFPDRFSGHQFPNYSSELNVNALLLGDSALYLCASSLDTGGYEQYFGPGTRLTVT.

The V call is TRBV27, the J call TRBJ1-2, with D hard to call. Trimming stripped 5 bases from V and 3 bases from J, with 10 bases between. The CDR3 is 13 residues long. The germline CDR1 and CDR2 sequences are MNHEY and SMNVEV (reference sequence). The CDR3 DNA is TGTGCCAGCAGTGGCTCAAGTTACTATGGCTACACCTTC. Translation: CASSGSSYYGYTF.

The chain joins TRBV5-6 to TRBJ1-1; 10 bases map to TRBD1. Germline CDR1 reads SGHDT; CDR2 reads YYEEEE. The J segment lost 5 bases and the V segment lost 4 bases, leaving 5 bases of the junction unmatched. CDR3 size: 14 residues. The CDR3, as DNA: TGTGCCAGCAGCCGCGGACAGGGGGGTACTGAAGCTTTCTTT. Residues: CASSRGQGGTEAFF.

The count of this clone is one. J is TRBJ2-7 and V is TRBV28; 10 bases fit TRBD2. V trimming: 2 bases; J trimming: 6 bases; junction bases outside the gene matches: 7. Per the germline V gene, CDR1 is MDHEN and CDR2 is SYDVKM. The CDR3 loop spans 15 amino acids. The CDR3 region is CASSLPGTSVSEQYF. The CDR3 nucleotides read TGTGCCAGCAGTTTACCCGGGACTAGCGTGAGCGAGCAGTACTTC.

This sequence joins TRBV19 and TRBJ2-7; the match to TRBD1 covers 7 bases. Per germline, CDR1 LNHDA and CDR2 SQIVND (reference sequence). Trimming at V came to 5 bases and at J to 5 bases, leaving 3 bases not matched to a gene. CDR3 length: 12 amino acids. The CDR3 sequence is CASSLDRDEQYF. CDR3 nucleotide sequence: TGTGCCAGTAGTCTCGACAGGGACGAGCAGTACTTC.

Comments on this clone: Given a much more abundant clone one base away, this may be a read error. Different DNA sequences within this sample yield the same CDR3. This chain links TRBV11-3 with TRBJ2-7, with D perhaps TRBD2 (5 bases). The CDR3 sequence is 13 residues long. Germline CDR1 reads SGHNT; CDR2 reads YENEEA. With 3 bases removed from V and 0 bases from J, the gap between germline ends came to 6 bases. CDR3 loop: CASSLGSSYEQYF. CDR3 DNA: TGTGCCAGCAGCTTGGGGAGCTCCTACGAGCAGTACTTC.

The chain links TRBV2 to TRBJ1-5; no definite D call. Trimming took off 3 bases at V and 0 bases at J, with 6 bases between the two ends. This CDR3 is 14 amino acids long. Per germline, CDR1 SNHLY and CDR2 FYNNEI. CDR3 loop: CASSDPFSNQPQHF. CDR3 in DNA: TGTGCCAGCAGTGACCCCTTTAGCAATCAGCCCCAGCATTTT.

This chain joins TRBV12-5 and TRBJ1-3; 7 bases are a match to TRBD1. J gave up 2 bases and V 6 bases, and 4 bases lay outside the gene matches. Looked up from germline, CDR1 is LGHNT and CDR2 is FRNRAP. This CDR3 spans 14 amino acids. CDR3 sequence (DNA): TGTGCTAGTGGCCAGGGGGGTACTGGAAACACCATATATTTT. Translation: CASGQGGTGNTIYF.

The V gene is TRBV5-1, the J gene TRBJ2-2; 11 bases agree with TRBD2. The CDR3 runs to 16 residues. Unmatched junction bases numbered 6, after V lost 3 bases and J lost 5 bases. In germline, CDR1 is SGHRS, CDR2 YFSETQ. The DNA for the CDR3 is TGCGCCAGCAGCTCACTAGCGGGAGTGGAGACCGGGGAGCTGTTTTTT. Protein: CASSSLAGVETGELFF.

The genes are TRBV5-5 and TRBJ1-5; 8 bases agree with TRBD1. V lost 4 bases and J lost 5; bases outside the gene matches: 2. Germline lookup yields CDR1 SGHKS and CDR2 YYEKEE (reference sequence). The CDR3 has 13 amino acids. The chain's CDR3 is CASSQDRDQPQHF. The DNA for the CDR3 is TGTGCCAGCAGCCAGGACAGGGATCAGCCCCAGCATTTT.

Of note for this clone: Other DNA sequences in the sample encode the same CDR3. The chain joins TRBV19 to TRBJ2-7; a possible D gene is TRBD1 (6 bases). The V end lost 5 bases, the J end lost 1 base, and 9 bases lay between the germline ends. Germline loops: CDR1 LNHDA, CDR2 SQIVND (reference sequence). CDR3 length: 13 residues. The DNA of the CDR3 is TGTGCCAGTAGTGGGGACATTTCCTACGAGCAGTACTTC. Protein sequence: CASSGDISYEQYF.